The T cell receptor (beta chain) under discussion was sequenced for a study of blood T cell repertoires in COVID-19. The overall study: The analysed material was cDNA or gDNA that came from T cells, B-cell-depleted T cells, or PBMCs.

Germline V gene lookup returns CDR1 SGHDT and CDR2 YYEEEE. Unmatched junction bases numbered 4, after V lost 3 bases and J lost 0 bases. The CDR3 extends over 16 amino acids. The table came from immunoSEQ multiplex PCR; TCRdb's copy has only in-frame clones and leaves some out. This table holds around 30,000 clones, approximately 80% found once. The material sequenced was peripheral blood. The receptor was isolated from a woman aged 80 or over with acute or convalescent COVID-19. This chain links TRBV5-6 with TRBJ2-1; 9 nucleotides agree with TRBD2. The CDR3 nucleotides are TGTGCCAGCAGCTCCAGACTAGCGGCCTCCTACAATGAGCAGTTCTTC. As protein: CASSSRLAASYNEQFF.